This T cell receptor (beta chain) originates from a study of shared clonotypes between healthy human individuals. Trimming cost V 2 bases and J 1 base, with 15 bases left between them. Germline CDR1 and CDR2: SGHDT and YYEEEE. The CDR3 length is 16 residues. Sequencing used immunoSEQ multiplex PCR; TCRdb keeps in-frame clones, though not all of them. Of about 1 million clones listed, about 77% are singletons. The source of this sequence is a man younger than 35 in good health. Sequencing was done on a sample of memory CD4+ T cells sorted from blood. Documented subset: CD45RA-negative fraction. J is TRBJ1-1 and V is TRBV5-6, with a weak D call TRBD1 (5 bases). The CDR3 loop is CASSFLLGQPNTEAFF. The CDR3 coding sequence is TGTGCCAGCAGCTTCCTACTAGGACAACCGAACACTGAAGCTTTCTTT.